This TCR beta chain stems from a study of somatic mutations in cytotoxic T cells in rheumatoid arthritis. This clone came up once. No antigen is known for it. Other DNA sequences in the sample encode the same CDR3. The protocol was immunoSEQ multiplex PCR, while the TCRdb copy is restricted to in-frame clones and leaves out a portion. The sample holds more than 9,000 clones, approximately 79% seen once. General study results and limits: Among rheumatoid arthritis patients and age-matched healthy controls, CD8+ T-cell clonality was not significantly different. Healthy controls did not share the age-linked increase in CD8+ clonality seen in rheumatoid arthritis patients.

The sequenced sample was CD8+ T cells sorted from blood. The origin of this receptor is an adult with rheumatoid arthritis.

The CDR3 spells CSVELAGAGANVLTF. For the CDR3, the DNA is TGCAGCGTTGAGTTAGCGGGAGCTGGGGCCAACGTCCTGACTTTC. The chain combines TRBV29-1 with TRBJ2-6, with TRBD2 identical over 9 bases. The CDR3 has 15 amino acids. Trimming cost V 3 bases and J 2 bases; bases outside gene matches: 2. The germline V gene encodes CDR1 SQVTM and CDR2 ANQGSEA.